This record covers a single T cell receptor beta chain. The sample originates from a study of CD8 T cells in Susac syndrome. An amount of RNA that ranged from about 0.45 to 1 ug was reverse transcribed with random hexamers. TCRdb used MiXCR to reprocess the immunoSEQ multiplex PCR reads, holding one entry per CDR3 protein. The sample carries 200,000 or so distinct CDR3 sequences, 90% to 95% recorded once. This receptor was obtained from a human donor with multiple sclerosis. Sequenced material: CD4+ T cells from PBMCs.

The CDR3 nucleotides are TGCGCCAGCAGCCAGGCGTTGTACACTGAAGCTTTCTTT. Translation: CASSQALYTEAFF. The chain recombines TRBV4-1 with TRBJ1-1; D is unresolved. CDR1 MGHRA and CDR2 YSYEKL come from the germline V gene. The CDR3 runs 13 residues. V was clipped by 3 bases and J by 3 bases, with 8 bases between them.